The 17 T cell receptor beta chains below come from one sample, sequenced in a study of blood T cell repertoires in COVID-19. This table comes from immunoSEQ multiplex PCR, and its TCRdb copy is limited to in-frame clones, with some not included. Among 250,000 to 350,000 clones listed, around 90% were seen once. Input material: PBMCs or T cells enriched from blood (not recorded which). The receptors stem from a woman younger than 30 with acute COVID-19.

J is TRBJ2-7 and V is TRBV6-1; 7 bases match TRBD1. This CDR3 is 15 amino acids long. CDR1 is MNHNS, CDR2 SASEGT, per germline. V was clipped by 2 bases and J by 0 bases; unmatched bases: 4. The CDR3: CASSENWDSSYEQYF. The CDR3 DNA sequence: TGTGCCAGCAGTGAAAATTGGGACAGCTCCTACGAGCAGTACTTC.

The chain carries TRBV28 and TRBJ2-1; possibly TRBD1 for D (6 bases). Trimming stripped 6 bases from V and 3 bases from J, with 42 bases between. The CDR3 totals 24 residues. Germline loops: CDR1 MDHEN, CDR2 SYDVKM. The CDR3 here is CASSPYKQRPQGRYNLVIYNEQFF. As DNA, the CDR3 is TGTGCCAGCAGCCCGTACAAACAGCGACCACAGGGTAGATATAACCTTGTTATCTACAATGAGCAGTTCTTC.

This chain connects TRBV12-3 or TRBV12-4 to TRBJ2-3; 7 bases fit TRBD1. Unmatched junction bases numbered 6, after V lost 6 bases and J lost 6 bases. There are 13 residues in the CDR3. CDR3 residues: CASSLSQGDTQYF. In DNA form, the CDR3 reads TGTGCCAGCAGCCTGTCACAGGGGGATACGCAGTATTTT.

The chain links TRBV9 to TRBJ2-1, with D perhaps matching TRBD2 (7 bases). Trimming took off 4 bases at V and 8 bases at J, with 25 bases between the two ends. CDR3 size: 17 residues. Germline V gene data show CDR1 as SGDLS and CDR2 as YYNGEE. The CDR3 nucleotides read TGTGCCAGCAGCCCTACGGGGAGGGGGTTCGATGGCGATGAGCAGTTCTTC. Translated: CASSPTGRGFDGDEQFF.

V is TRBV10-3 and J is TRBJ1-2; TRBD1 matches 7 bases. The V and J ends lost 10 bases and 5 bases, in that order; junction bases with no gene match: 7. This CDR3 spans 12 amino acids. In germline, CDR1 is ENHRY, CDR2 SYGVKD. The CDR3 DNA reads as TGTGCCACCGCGCCGACAGGGTATGGCTACACCTTC. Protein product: CATAPTGYGYTF.

CDR3 coding DNA: TGTGCCAGCAGCTCGCAGTTCTATGGCTACACCTTC. It encodes CASSSQFYGYTF. V usage is TRBV11-1 and J usage is TRBJ1-2, with D unresolved. Germline CDR1 and CDR2: SGHAT and FQDESV (reference sequence). This CDR3 spans 12 amino acids. Deletions cut 4 bases from V and 4 bases from J, with 7 bases between.

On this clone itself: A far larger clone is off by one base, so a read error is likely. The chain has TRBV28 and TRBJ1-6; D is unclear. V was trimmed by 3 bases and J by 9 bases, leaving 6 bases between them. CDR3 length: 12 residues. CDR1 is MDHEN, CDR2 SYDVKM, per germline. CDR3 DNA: TGTGCCAGCAGTTTCCGGGGTTCACCCCTCCACTTT. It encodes CASSFRGSPLHF.

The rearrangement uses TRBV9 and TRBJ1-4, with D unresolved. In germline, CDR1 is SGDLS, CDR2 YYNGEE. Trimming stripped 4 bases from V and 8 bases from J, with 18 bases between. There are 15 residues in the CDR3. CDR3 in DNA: TGTGCCAGCAGCTCCACTTTCCTGGGCCCAGAAAAACTGTTTTTT. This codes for CASSSTFLGPEKLFF.

The CDR3 bases are TGTGCCAGCAGCTTTTGGCCCGAGGGGGGGAATGAGCAGTTCTTC. Translating it yields CASSFWPEGGNEQFF. The V call is TRBV5-5, the J call TRBJ2-1, with a weak D call TRBD2 (7 bases). Trimming cost V 2 bases and J 7 bases, with 16 bases left between them. Germline lookup yields CDR1 SGHKS and CDR2 YYEKEE (reference sequence). This CDR3 region has 15 residues.

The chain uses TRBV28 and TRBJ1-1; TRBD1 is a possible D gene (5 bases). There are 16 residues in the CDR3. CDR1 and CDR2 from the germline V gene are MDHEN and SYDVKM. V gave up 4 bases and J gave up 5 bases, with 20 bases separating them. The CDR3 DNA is TGTGCCAGCAGTTCCCTCACCGGGGGTAGGGAAACTGAAGCTTTCTTT. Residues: CASSSLTGGRETEAFF.

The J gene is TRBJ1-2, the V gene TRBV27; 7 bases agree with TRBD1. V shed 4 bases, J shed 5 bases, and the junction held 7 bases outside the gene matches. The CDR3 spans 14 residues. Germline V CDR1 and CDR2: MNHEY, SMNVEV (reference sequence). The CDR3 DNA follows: TGTGCCAGCAGTTCTGAGACAGGGAGTTATGGCTACACCTTC. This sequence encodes CASSSETGSYGYTF.

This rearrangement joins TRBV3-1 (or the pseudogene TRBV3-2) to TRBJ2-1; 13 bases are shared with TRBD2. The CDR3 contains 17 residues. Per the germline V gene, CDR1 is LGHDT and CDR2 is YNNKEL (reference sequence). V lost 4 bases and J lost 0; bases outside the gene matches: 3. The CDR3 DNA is TGTGCCAGCAGCCCTACTAGCGGGAGGGCCTCCTACAATGAGCAGTTCTTC. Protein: CASSPTSGRASYNEQFF.

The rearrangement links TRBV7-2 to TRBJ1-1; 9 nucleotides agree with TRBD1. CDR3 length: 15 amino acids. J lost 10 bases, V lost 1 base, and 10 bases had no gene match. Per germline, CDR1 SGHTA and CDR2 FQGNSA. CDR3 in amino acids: CASSLGGTGRVGAFF. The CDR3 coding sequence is TGTGCCAGCAGCTTAGGAGGGACAGGGAGGGTTGGAGCTTTCTTT.

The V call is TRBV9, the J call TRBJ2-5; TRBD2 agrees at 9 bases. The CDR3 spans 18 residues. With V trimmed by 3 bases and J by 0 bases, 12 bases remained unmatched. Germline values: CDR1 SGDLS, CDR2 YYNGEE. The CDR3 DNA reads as TGTGCCAGCAGCGAGCATAGCGGGAGAGCGGGCTACCAAGAGACCCAGTACTTC. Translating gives CASSEHSGRAGYQETQYF.

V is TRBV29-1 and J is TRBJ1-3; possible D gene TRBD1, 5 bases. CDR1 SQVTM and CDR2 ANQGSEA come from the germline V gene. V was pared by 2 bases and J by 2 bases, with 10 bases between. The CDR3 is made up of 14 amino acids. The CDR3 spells CSVEPGRTGNTIYF. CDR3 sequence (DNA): TGCAGCGTTGAACCAGGGAGGACTGGAAACACCATATATTTT.

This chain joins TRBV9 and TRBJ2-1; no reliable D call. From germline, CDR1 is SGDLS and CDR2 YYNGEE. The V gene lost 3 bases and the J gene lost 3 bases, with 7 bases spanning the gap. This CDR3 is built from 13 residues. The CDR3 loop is CASSAPIYNEQFF. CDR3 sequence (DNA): TGTGCCAGCAGCGCCCCCATCTACAATGAGCAGTTCTTC.

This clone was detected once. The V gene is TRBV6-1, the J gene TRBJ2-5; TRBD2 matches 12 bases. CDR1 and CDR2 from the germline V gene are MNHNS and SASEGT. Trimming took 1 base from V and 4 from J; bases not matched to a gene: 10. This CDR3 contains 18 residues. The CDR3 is CASSEGLAGGPQVETQYF. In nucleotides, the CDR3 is TGTGCCAGCAGTGAAGGGCTAGCGGGAGGGCCTCAGGTAGAGACCCAGTACTTC.